The 15 T cell receptor beta chains listed next were all sequenced from one sample in a study of T cells in localized non-small cell lung cancer. The table came from immunoSEQ multiplex PCR; TCRdb's copy has only in-frame clones and leaves some out. The sample yields 55,000 to 75,000 clones, roughly 92% seen once. Specimen: peripheral blood, collected before any cancer treatment. The receptor source for this set is a man between 40 and 70 years old with stage I lung adenocarcinoma.

This clone was recorded a few times. V usage is TRBV12-5 and J usage is TRBJ2-1; possible D gene TRBD2, 6 bases. Trimming removed 5 bases from V and 5 bases from J, with 13 bases in between. This CDR3 has 14 amino acids. Germline V gene data show CDR1 as LGHNT and CDR2 as FRNRAP. This CDR3 reads CASGPSGLNNEQFF. The CDR3 DNA sequence: TGTGCTAGTGGTCCATCGGGACTCAACAATGAGCAGTTCTTC. Variable domain in full (rest from reference TRBV12-5 and TRBJ2-1): DARVTQTPRHKVTEMGQEVTMRCQPILGHNTVFWYRQTMMQGLELLAYFRNRAPLDDSGMPKDRFSAEMPDATLATLKIQPSEPRDSAVYFCASGPSGLNNEQFFGPGTRLTVL.

The rearrangement joins TRBV4-2 to TRBJ1-3, with D unresolved. The V and J ends lost 0 bases and 0 bases respectively, with 6 bases between them. Germline CDR1 and CDR2: LGHNA and YNFKEQ. The CDR3 loop spans 15 amino acids. CDR3 nucleotides: TGTGCCAGCAGCCAAGAGGTGAGCTCTGGAAACACCATATATTTT. It specifies CASSQEVSSGNTIYF.

This chain uses TRBV18 with TRBJ2-1, with 14 bases aligning to TRBD2. The J segment lost 4 bases and the V segment lost 0 bases, leaving 5 bases of the junction unmatched. CDR3 length: 18 residues. Germline CDR1 is KGHSH and CDR2 is LQKENI. The CDR3 region is CASSPPGLAGGMYNEQFF. CDR3 DNA sequence: TGTGCCAGCTCACCACCCGGACTAGCGGGAGGAATGTACAATGAGCAGTTCTTC.

This chain uses TRBV7-9 with TRBJ1-4, with TRBD1 as a possible D gene (5 bases). This CDR3 comprises 17 residues. Germline values: CDR1 SEHNR, CDR2 FQNEAQ (reference sequence). Trimming took 1 base from V and 7 from J, leaving 19 bases between them. The CDR3 sequence: CASSLGRKVGDSEKLFF. The CDR3, as DNA: TGTGCCAGCAGCTTAGGCCGGAAGGTGGGGGATAGTGAAAAACTGTTTTTT.

The rearrangement links TRBV5-4 to TRBJ2-5; D ambiguous. CDR3 length: 13 amino acids. The V gene lost 4 bases and the J gene lost 5 bases, with 12 bases spanning the gap. Germline CDR1 reads SGHNT; CDR2 reads YYREEE (reference sequence). CDR3 bases: TGTGCCAGCAGCCCGCCATTGGGGGAGACCCAGTACTTC. The encoded protein is CASSPPLGETQYF.

V and J are TRBV7-2 and TRBJ2-1; D unclear. Germline-derived CDR1 and CDR2 are SGHTA and FQGNSA. This CDR3 contains 13 residues. V dropped 1 base and J dropped 7 bases, with 8 bases sitting between them. CDR3 DNA: TGTGCCAGCAGCTTAGTTGGTAGAAATGAGCAGTTCTTC. Protein sequence: CASSLVGRNEQFF.

The chain combines TRBV2 with TRBJ1-4; the D gene is possibly TRBD1 (5 bases). CDR1 and CDR2 from the germline V gene are SNHLY and FYNNEI. The V gene lost 8 bases and the J gene lost 5 bases, with 12 bases spanning the gap. The CDR3 is 13 residues long. CDR3 DNA sequence: TGTGCCAGCCGACAGAACCCAAATGAAAAACTGTTTTTT. The encoded protein is CASRQNPNEKLFF.

The chain joins TRBV7-9 to TRBJ1-3, with a possible D match to TRBD1 (5 bases). CDR3 length equals 15 residues. V was trimmed by 8 bases and J by 2 bases, leaving 16 bases between them. CDR1 is SEHNR, CDR2 FQNEAQ, per germline (reference sequence). In DNA form, the CDR3 reads TGTGCCAGCGGGGCAGGGAGGGCTACTGGAAACACCATATATTTT. Encoded protein: CASGAGRATGNTIYF. The whole variable domain, filled in from reference TRBV7-9 and TRBJ1-3, reads DTGVSQNPRHKITKRGQNVTFRCDPISEHNRLYWYRQTLGQGPEFLTYFQNEAQLEKSRLLSDRFSAERPKGSFSTLEIQRTEQGDSAMYLCASGAGRATGNTIYFGEGSWLTVV.

This clone has just one count. The chain combines TRBV6-1 with TRBJ2-1, with 10 bases fitting TRBD2. The J segment lost 8 bases and the V segment lost 4 bases, leaving 8 bases of the junction unmatched. The CDR3 sequence is 15 residues long. Germline CDR1 MNHNS, CDR2 SASEGT. The CDR3 sequence: CASSVLAGDKDEQFF. CDR3 DNA: TGTGCCAGCAGTGTTCTAGCGGGAGATAAGGATGAGCAGTTCTTC.

This chain links TRBV5-4 with TRBJ1-1, with D perhaps TRBD1 (6 bases). The CDR3 extends over 14 amino acids. From germline, CDR1 is SGHNT and CDR2 YYREEE (reference sequence). V was cut by 2 bases and J by 4 bases, with 12 bases left in between. The CDR3 region has the DNA TGTGCCAGCAGCTTCCCAGGGGTTGGCACTGAAGCTTTCTTT. Its translation: CASSFPGVGTEAFF.

The chain has TRBV6-1 and TRBJ2-7; TRBD1 agrees at 10 bases. CDR3 length equals 15 residues. The V segment lost 2 bases and the J segment 1 base; nucleotides outside the gene matches: 2. The germline V gene has CDR1 MNHNS and CDR2 SASEGT. The CDR3 nucleotides read TGTGCCAGCAGTGAACGGACAGGGGGATCCTACGAGCAGTACTTC. This codes for CASSERTGGSYEQYF.

The chain links TRBV6-5 to TRBJ2-7, with TRBD1 matching 9 bases. V trimming: 6 bases; J trimming: 0 bases; junction bases outside the gene matches: 3. Germline V gives CDR1 MNHEY, CDR2 SVGAGI. The CDR3 contains 14 residues. In nucleotides, the CDR3 is TGTGCCAGCAGCAGGGACAGGGACTCCTACGAGCAGTACTTC. Encoded protein: CASSRDRDSYEQYF.

Concerning this clone itself: The same CDR3 can be traced to other DNA sequences in this sample. The V call is TRBV5-1, the J call TRBJ2-7; D might be TRBD2 (5 bases). The CDR3 has 14 amino acids. Looked up from germline, CDR1 is SGHRS and CDR2 is YFSETQ. The V and J ends lost 0 bases and 2 bases respectively, with 9 bases between them. CDR3 sequence reads: CASSLGLATYEQYF. The CDR3 DNA reads as TGCGCCAGCAGCTTGGGTCTAGCAACCTACGAGCAGTACTTC. The full variable domain, with the rest looked up from reference TRBV5-1 and TRBJ2-7, is KAGVTQTPRYLIKTRGQQVTLSCSPISGHRSVSWYQQTPGQGLQFLFEYFSETQRNKGNFPGRFSGRQFSNSRSEMNVSTLELGDSALYLCASSLGLATYEQYFGPGTRLTVT.

V usage is TRBV15 and J usage is TRBJ2-7; 7 nucleotides align to TRBD1. V lost 6 bases, J lost 2 bases, and 7 bases stayed unmatched. Germline CDR1 and CDR2: LNHNV and YYDKDF (reference sequence). This CDR3 spans 14 amino acids. CDR3 in DNA: TGTGCCACCAGTCCTCCGGGACAGCCCTACGAGCAGTACTTC. Amino acids: CATSPPGQPYEQYF. The full variable domain, completed using reference TRBV15 and TRBJ2-7, is DAMVIQNPRYQVTQFGKPVTLSCSQTLNHNVMYWYQQKSSQAPKLLFHYYDKDFNNEADTPDNFQSRRPNTSFCFLDIRSPGLGDTAMYLCATSPPGQPYEQYFGPGTRLTVT.

The table lists this clone with a few counts. The V gene is TRBV5-8, the J gene TRBJ2-7; 7 positions agree with TRBD1. V shed 4 bases and J 4 bases; nucleotides not matched to a gene: 8. The length of the CDR3 is 14 residues. Germline loops: CDR1 SGHTS, CDR2 YDEGEE. The CDR3 loop is CASSRGGSKYEQYF. The CDR3 nucleotides read TGTGCCAGCAGCCGAGGGGGCTCTAAGTACGAGCAGTACTTC.